These 17 T cell receptor beta chains share one sample of origin, sequenced in a study of Graves' ophthalmopathy and Graves' hyperthyroidism. Transcripts of RNA were the source for amplifying TCR beta CDR3 regions. The first-round RT-PCR employed HTBI primers together with the Qiagen OneStep RT-PCR kit. A multiplex PCR was then performed as the second round. MiXCR was run by TCRdb on the multiplex PCR reads, yielding one entry per CDR3 protein. The profile covers around 1,200,000 distinct CDR3 sequences, with less than 45% appearing a single time and over 8.5% taken by the ten largest. The sequenced material came from peripheral blood or thyroid tissue (not recorded which). These receptors all come from an adult man with Graves' hyperthyroidism.

This clonotype occurred many times. This chain links TRBV7-8 with TRBJ2-5; 8 positions agree with TRBD1. Germline CDR1 and CDR2: SGHVS and FQNEAQ. After removal of 3 bases from V and 3 bases from J, the junction contained 9 bases not matched to a gene. This CDR3 contains 16 residues. The CDR3 spells CASSFLGQGAEETQYF. The CDR3 coding sequence is TGTGCCAGCAGCTTCCTTGGGCAGGGGGCCGAAGAGACCCAGTACTTC.

The rearrangement uses TRBV5-6 and TRBJ2-7; possible D gene TRBD1, 6 bases. The CDR3 has 13 amino acids. V was trimmed by 7 bases and J by 0 bases, leaving 11 bases between them. Germline CDR1 is SGHDT and CDR2 is YYEEEE. CDR3 bases: TGTGCCAGCCGGGACACCCGCTCCTACGAGCAGTACTTC. Protein: CASRDTRSYEQYF.

The chain links TRBV19 to TRBJ1-4; unclear D gene. The CDR3 is 14 residues long. Germline V CDR1 and CDR2: LNHDA, SQIVND (reference sequence). Trimming removed 3 bases from V and 2 bases from J, with 7 bases in between. CDR3 coding DNA: TGTGCCAGTAGTATGTACGAGACTAATGAAAAACTGTTTTTT. This sequence encodes CASSMYETNEKLFF.

This clonotype was seen many times. This chain links TRBV7-8 with TRBJ2-5; 7 nucleotides agree with TRBD2. V shed 6 bases and J 2 bases; nucleotides not matched to a gene: 9. CDR1 and CDR2 from the germline V gene are SGHVS and FQNEAQ. This CDR3 has 15 amino acids. CDR3 amino acids: CASRERLALQETQYF. The CDR3 DNA sequence: TGTGCCAGCAGGGAGAGACTAGCCCTACAAGAGACCCAGTACTTC.

This chain uses TRBV9 with TRBJ2-6; TRBD1 is a possible D gene (6 bases). Germline assignment: CDR1 SGDLS and CDR2 YYNGEE. The CDR3 length is 19 residues. V lost 0 bases, J lost 1 base, and 17 bases lay in between. CDR3 in amino acids: CASSVEVSGHRSGANVLTF. In nucleotides, the CDR3 is TGTGCCAGCAGCGTAGAGGTGTCGGGACACCGATCTGGGGCCAACGTCCTGACTTTC.

The sample holds many counts of this clonotype. The CDR3 spells CASSYGTNRAQHF. As DNA, the CDR3 is TGTGCCAGCAGTTACGGGACCAACCGGGCCCAGCATTTT. The chain recombines TRBV6-5 with TRBJ1-5; D is possibly TRBD1 (5 bases). The CDR3 contains 13 residues. CDR1 and CDR2 (germline): MNHEY, SVGAGI. V was trimmed by 2 bases and J by 11 bases, leaving 13 bases between them.

This clonotype was seen at least ten times. The V and J genes are TRBV7-9 and TRBJ2-5; TRBD1 matches 8 bases. Unmatched junction bases numbered 7, after V lost 2 bases and J lost 2 bases. This CDR3 comprises 16 residues. The germline V gene encodes CDR1 SEHNR and CDR2 FQNEAQ (reference sequence). This CDR3 is CASSLWTGIQQETQYF. CDR3 nucleotide sequence: TGTGCCAGCAGCTTATGGACAGGGATCCAACAAGAGACCCAGTACTTC.

On this clonotype: Just one base apart from a much larger clone, this may be a read error. CDR3 coding DNA: TGTGCCAGCACCCCTTGGGCGGAGTCCTCCTACGAGCAGTGCTTC. As protein: CASTPWAESSYEQCF. V usage is TRBV7-2 and J usage is TRBJ2-5, with D uncertain. Germline values: CDR1 SGHTA, CDR2 FQGNSA. The CDR3 has 15 amino acids.

This clonotype appeared a few times. This sequence joins TRBV20-1 and TRBJ1-6; 10 bases agree with TRBD1. The junction had 8 bases not matched to a gene; V was cut back by 2 bases and J by 10 bases. The CDR3 loop spans 15 amino acids. Germline V gene data show CDR1 as DFQATT and CDR2 as SNEGSKA (reference sequence). CDR3 in DNA: TGCAGTGCTAGACCAACGGGACAGGGGTCCTCACCCCTCCACTTT. Protein: CSARPTGQGSSPLHF.

The CDR3 sequence: CATSRVRQGIGYTF. DNA for the CDR3: TGTGCCACCAGCAGAGTGAGACAGGGGATTGGCTACACCTTC. This rearrangement joins TRBV15 to TRBJ1-2; 8 nucleotides line up with TRBD1. The length of the CDR3 is 14 residues. Germline-derived CDR1 and CDR2 are LNHNV and YYDKDF (reference sequence). With V trimmed by 1 base and J by 7 bases, 5 bases remained unmatched.

This clonotype has ten or more counts. V is TRBV5-1 and J is TRBJ1-2, with TRBD1 identical over 7 bases. This CDR3 comprises 13 residues. The ends lost 4 bases at V and 8 bases at J; junction bases unmatched: 8. The germline gives CDR1 SGHRS, CDR2 YFSETQ. CDR3 sequence reads: CASSPEGQRGYTF. The CDR3 DNA follows: TGCGCCAGCAGCCCCGAGGGACAGCGGGGCTACACCTTC. The entire variable domain, with the rest obtained from reference TRBV5-1 and TRBJ1-2, is as follows: KAGVTQTPRYLIKTRGQQVTLSCSPISGHRSVSWYQQTPGQGLQFLFEYFSETQRNKGNFPGRFSGRQFSNSRSEMNVSTLELGDSALYLCASSPEGQRGYTFGSGTRLTVV.

Ten or more counts support this clonotype. The chain links TRBV20-1 to TRBJ1-2, with D perhaps TRBD1 (6 bases). Trimming stripped 3 bases from V and 2 bases from J, with 10 bases between. Germline V lookup: CDR1 DFQATT, CDR2 SNEGSKA (reference sequence). The CDR3 contains 13 residues. CDR3 DNA: TGCAGTGCTAGGACAGGATCAAACTATGGCTACACCTTC. Its translation: CSARTGSNYGYTF.

This chain uses TRBV2 with TRBJ2-1; 9 positions match TRBD2. V shed 10 bases and J 5 bases; nucleotides not matched to a gene: 6. CDR1 and CDR2 (germline): SNHLY, FYNNEI. The CDR3 runs to 13 residues. The DNA for the CDR3 is TGTGCCAACCACCAGCGGGGGGACAATGAGCAGTTCTTC. Translated: CANHQRGDNEQFF.

The table lists this clonotype with many counts. This CDR3 is CASSLARVDTGELFF. DNA for the CDR3: TGTGCCAGCAGCTTAGCGCGGGTGGACACCGGGGAGCTGTTTTTT. This chain uses TRBV11-2 with TRBJ2-2; D may be TRBD2 (5 bases). The V gene's germline CDR1 is SGHAT and CDR2 FQNNGV. CDR3 size: 15 residues. V lost 1 base to trimming and J lost 3 bases, with 9 bases between them.

This clonotype appeared a few times. The CDR3 loop reads CASSAPTGTSDNGELFF. The CDR3, as DNA: TGTGCCAGCAGCGCACCGACCGGGACTAGCGATAACGGGGAGCTGTTTTTT. The rearrangement joins TRBV9 to TRBJ2-2; TRBD2 matches 10 bases. Unmatched junction bases numbered 12, after V lost 3 bases and J lost 7 bases. The CDR3 contains 17 residues. CDR1 and CDR2 from the germline V gene are SGDLS and YYNGEE. The full variable domain, completed using reference TRBV9 and TRBJ2-2, is DSGVTQTPKHLITATGQRVTLRCSPRSGDLSVYWYQQSLDQGLQFLIQYYNGEERAKGNILERFSAQQFPDLHSELNLSSLELGDSALYFCASSAPTGTSDNGELFFGEGSRLTVL.

This clonotype was seen a few times. The chain employs TRBV9 and TRBJ2-5; TRBD2 aligns across 9 bases. V lost 4 bases, J lost 5 bases, and 12 bases stayed unmatched. This CDR3 is built from 16 residues. CDR1 is SGDLS, CDR2 YYNGEE, per germline. CDR3 sequence: CASSPTAGGPAETQYF. Here the CDR3 DNA reads TGTGCCAGCAGCCCAACGGCGGGGGGGCCTGCCGAGACCCAGTACTTC.

The V call is TRBV7-9, the J call TRBJ2-7; D is possibly TRBD1 (5 bases). This CDR3 has 13 residues. Germline V gene data show CDR1 as SEHNR and CDR2 as FQNEAQ (reference sequence). V lost 4 bases and J lost 6, with 13 bases in between. CDR3 in DNA: TGTGCCAGCAGCTCCGGACACCTCTCCGAGCAGTACTTC. Its translation: CASSSGHLSEQYF.